Each of the 24 T cell receptor beta chains below was sequenced from the same sample in a study of PD-1 blockade in mismatch repair-deficient tumors. Sequencing used immunoSEQ multiplex PCR; TCRdb keeps in-frame clones, though not all of them. There are some 51,000 clones in the sample; 65% to 85% occur only once, and about 8.3% lies in the top ten. This sample comprised peripheral blood, obtained approximately 18 weeks after starting pembrolizumab. The source of these receptors is an adult with mismatch repair-deficient cancer.

The chain combines TRBV19 with TRBJ2-7; possibly TRBD1 for D (5 bases). Germline values: CDR1 LNHDA, CDR2 SQIVND (reference sequence). The CDR3 is 14 amino acids. Trimming removed 2 bases from V and 0 bases from J, with 8 bases in between. In DNA form, the CDR3 reads TGTGCCAGTAGTATAAGGGGTAACTCCTACGAGCAGTACTTC. Its protein product is CASSIRGNSYEQYF.

Turning to this clone: Other DNA sequences in the sample encode the same CDR3. The V call is TRBV19, the J call TRBJ1-4; 9 bases agree with TRBD1. From germline, CDR1 is LNHDA and CDR2 SQIVND (reference sequence). The J segment lost 5 bases and the V segment lost 8 bases, leaving 3 bases of the junction unmatched. The CDR3 is 13 residues long. In nucleotides, the CDR3 is TGTGCCAGTTCGGGACAGGGAAATGAAAAACTGTTTTTT. It yields the protein CASSGQGNEKLFF.

V and J are TRBV28 and TRBJ2-7; D unclear. The CDR3 contains 13 residues. Germline V gene sequence: CDR1 MDHEN, CDR2 SYDVKM. V was clipped by 3 bases and J by 3 bases, with 9 bases between them. The CDR3, as DNA: TGTGCCAGCAGTTTTGGTCCTATCTACGAGCAGTACTTC. Protein sequence: CASSFGPIYEQYF.

This clone was seen only a few times. The V gene is TRBV9, the J gene TRBJ1-2, with a weak D call TRBD1 (6 bases). The CDR3 is 13 amino acids. Trimming cost V 3 bases and J 5 bases, with 11 bases left between them. Germline V gene sequence: CDR1 SGDLS, CDR2 YYNGEE. The CDR3 loop reads CASSGRGEYGYTF. CDR3 coding DNA: TGTGCCAGCAGCGGAAGGGGGGAATATGGCTACACCTTC.

The DNA of the CDR3 is TGCAGCGTTGAAAGGCAGGGAAGCGAGGGGCAGTACTTC. Amino acids: CSVERQGSEGQYF. The chain joins TRBV29-1 to TRBJ2-7; the D gene could be TRBD1 or TRBD2 (5 bases each). The CDR3 is 13 amino acids. The germline gives CDR1 SQVTM, CDR2 ANQGSEA. V lost 2 bases and J lost 9, with 17 bases in between.

The chain has TRBV10-2 and TRBJ2-1; 9 bases are shared with TRBD1. Germline CDR1 WSHSY, CDR2 SAAADI. The V gene end was trimmed by 5 bases and the J gene end by 6 bases; junction bases not matched to a gene: 11. The CDR3 length is 16 residues. The CDR3 is CASSRPRTGVSNEQFF. CDR3 DNA sequence: TGCGCCAGCAGTCGCCCAAGGACAGGGGTGTCCAATGAGCAGTTCTTC.

V is TRBV4-3 and J is TRBJ1-1, with unresolved D. The length of the CDR3 is 14 residues. V was cut by 1 base and J by 0 bases, with 6 bases left in between. CDR1 and CDR2 from the germline V gene are LGHNA and YSLEER. CDR3 in DNA: TGCGCCAGCAGCCAAGGGTCCTTGAACACTGAAGCTTTCTTT. It translates to CASSQGSLNTEAFF.

The V and J genes are TRBV2 and TRBJ1-1, with D hard to call. The CDR3 length is 13 residues. Germline values: CDR1 SNHLY, CDR2 FYNNEI. The V end was cut by 3 bases, the J end by 5 bases, with 10 bases between. CDR3 nucleotide sequence: TGTGCCAGCAGTGACCCCCCGGAAACTGAAGCTTTCTTT. As protein: CASSDPPETEAFF.

The chain employs TRBV2 and TRBJ2-7; TRBD1 agrees at 10 bases. The CDR3 is 16 residues long. From germline, CDR1 is SNHLY and CDR2 FYNNEI. V gave up 6 bases and J gave up 1 base; unmatched junction bases: 9. This CDR3 reads CASRGVPGQGSYEQYF. The CDR3, as DNA: TGTGCCAGCAGAGGCGTACCGGGACAGGGGTCCTACGAGCAGTACTTC.

The genes are TRBV25-1 and TRBJ2-3; TRBD1 aligns across 9 bases. Trimming at V came to 4 bases and at J to 0 bases, leaving 2 bases not matched to a gene. From germline, CDR1 is MGHDK and CDR2 SYGVNS. The CDR3 extends over 15 amino acids. The CDR3 is CASSVGTGSTDTQYF. The CDR3 bases are TGTGCCAGCAGTGTTGGGACAGGGAGCACAGATACGCAGTATTTT.

V is TRBV6-6 and J is TRBJ2-1; weak D call: TRBD2 (5 bases). Trimming left V 4 bases short and J 1 base short, with 14 bases between. Germline CDR1 is MNHNY and CDR2 is SVGAGI (reference sequence). CDR3 size: 16 residues. CDR3 in amino acids: CASSFPFGKSYNEQFF. DNA of the CDR3: TGTGCCAGCAGTTTCCCCTTCGGGAAATCCTACAATGAGCAGTTCTTC.

The sample holds a few counts of this clone. This chain uses TRBV19 with TRBJ2-7; 7 bases align to TRBD1. Germline CDR1 LNHDA, CDR2 SQIVND (reference sequence). CDR3 length: 13 amino acids. Trimming took 4 bases from V and 5 from J; bases not matched to a gene: 5. Here the CDR3 reads CASSTTGSHEQYF. DNA of the CDR3: TGTGCCAGTAGTACGACAGGGTCGCACGAGCAGTACTTC.

CDR3 DNA sequence: TGTGCCAGCAGCTTCACTGGATCCACTGAAGCTTTCTTT. This encodes CASSFTGSTEAFF. J is TRBJ1-1 and V is TRBV7-9; no clear D gene. Germline V gene data show CDR1 as SEHNR and CDR2 as FQNEAQ (reference sequence). The germline V and J ends were trimmed by 3 bases and 4 bases, with 9 bases remaining between them. The CDR3 covers 13 residues.

This chain joins TRBV10-3 and TRBJ2-3; D is undetermined. This CDR3 contains 16 residues. In germline, CDR1 is ENHRY, CDR2 SYGVKD. Trimming shortened V by 0 bases and J by 0 bases, and 10 bases separated the two germline ends. CDR3 in DNA: TGTGCCATCAGTGAGTCCCGGCCGCCCAGCACAGATACGCAGTATTTT. It is translated as CAISESRPPSTDTQYF.

This clone is a singleton in its sample. V gene TRBV7-6 combines with J gene TRBJ2-2; TRBD2 agrees at 9 bases. J lost 6 bases, V lost 1 base, and 9 bases had no gene match. The CDR3 totals 17 residues. Per germline, CDR1 SGHVS and CDR2 FNYEAQ. The CDR3 region is CASSLVTGRLAAGELFF. The CDR3, as DNA: TGTGCCAGCAGCTTAGTTACGGGGCGACTAGCGGCCGGGGAGCTGTTTTTT.

The chain couples TRBV5-5 to TRBJ2-7; TRBD1 or TRBD2 may be the D gene (5 bases each). The length of the CDR3 is 14 residues. The ends were cut back, 3 bases at V and 5 bases at J, with 15 bases in the middle. Looked up from germline, CDR1 is SGHKS and CDR2 is YYEKEE (reference sequence). CDR3 in amino acids: CASSWDGAGDEQYF. The CDR3 nucleotides read TGTGCCAGCAGCTGGGACGGGGCTGGGGACGAGCAGTACTTC.

The V and J genes are TRBV7-3 and TRBJ2-1; D not certain. The CDR3 has 13 residues. Between the trimmed V and J ends, which lost 2 bases and 10 bases, there was a span of 12 bases. Germline CDR1 is SGHTA and CDR2 is FQGTGA. The chain's CDR3 is CASSLVAAGEQFF. CDR3 DNA sequence: TGTGCCAGCAGCTTAGTCGCAGCCGGGGAGCAGTTCTTC.

The chain uses TRBV4-1 and TRBJ1-3; D gene unclear. Trimming cost V 3 bases and J 1 base, with 4 bases left between them. The CDR3 spans 13 residues. From germline, CDR1 is MGHRA and CDR2 YSYEKL. CDR3 amino acids: CASSQRSGNTIYF. In DNA, the CDR3 is TGCGCCAGCAGCCAGCGATCTGGAAACACCATATATTTT.

The V and J genes are TRBV7-2 and TRBJ2-1, with D possibly being TRBD2 (6 bases). Germline V gene sequence: CDR1 SGHTA, CDR2 FQGNSA. Trimming took 4 bases from V and 4 from J, leaving 14 bases between them. The CDR3 consists of 15 residues. CDR3 DNA sequence: TGTGCCAGCAGCTCCGGACTACCAGGATACAATGAGCAGTTCTTC. Protein product: CASSSGLPGYNEQFF.

The chain employs TRBV6-1 and TRBJ1-5; weak D call: TRBD1 (5 bases). The CDR3 is made up of 16 amino acids. Germline V lookup: CDR1 MNHNS, CDR2 SASEGT. Trimming stripped 4 bases from V and 2 bases from J, with 15 bases between. For the CDR3, the DNA is TGTGCCAGCAGTGGGGGCCCCGGCGAGGGCAATCAGCCCCAGCATTTT. It specifies CASSGGPGEGNQPQHF.

V and J are TRBV13 and TRBJ2-1; a possible D gene is TRBD1 (6 bases). The CDR3 has 12 amino acids. From germline, CDR1 is PRHDT and CDR2 FYEKMQ (reference sequence). Trimming took off 9 bases at V and 9 bases at J, with 15 bases between the two ends. The CDR3 bases are TGTGCCAGTTCCTTACAGGGAACTGAGCAGTTCTTC. Protein product: CASSLQGTEQFF.

The chain uses TRBV4-1 and TRBJ2-2, with TRBD1 matching 8 bases. The CDR3 loop spans 17 amino acids. The V and J ends lost 4 bases and 7 bases, in that order; junction bases with no gene match: 14. Germline V gene data show CDR1 as MGHRA and CDR2 as YSYEKL. The CDR3 protein is CASSLSWQGARGGELFF. The CDR3 coding sequence is TGCGCCAGCAGCCTGAGCTGGCAGGGGGCACGAGGCGGGGAGCTGTTTTTT.

This chain connects TRBV11-2 to TRBJ2-7, with 10 bases lining up with TRBD2. Germline V gene sequence: CDR1 SGHAT, CDR2 FQNNGV. This CDR3 contains 15 residues. With 1 base clipped from V and 4 bases from J, the junction kept 4 bases outside the gene matches. The chain's CDR3 is CASSLGNSGRYEQYF. For the CDR3, the DNA is TGTGCCAGCAGCTTAGGAAATAGCGGGAGGTACGAGCAGTACTTC. The full variable domain, rest sourced from reference TRBV11-2 and TRBJ2-7, is EAGVAQSPRYKIIEKRQSVAFWCNPISGHATLYWYQQILGQGPKLLIQFQNNGVVDDSQLPKDRFSAERLKGVDSTLKIQPAKLEDSAVYLCASSLGNSGRYEQYFGPGTRLTVT.

This sequence joins TRBV7-2 and TRBJ1-3; D call uncertain. This CDR3 has 15 amino acids. V was trimmed by 2 bases and J by 0 bases, leaving 8 bases between them. Germline-derived CDR1 and CDR2 are SGHTA and FQGNSA. DNA for the CDR3: TGTGCCAGCAGCTTAAGCTTGTACTCTGGAAACACCATATATTTT. Encoded protein: CASSLSLYSGNTIYF. Based on the CDR3 plus reference TRBV7-2 and TRBJ1-3, the full variable domain is GAGVSQSPSNKVTEKGKDVELRCDPISGHTALYWYRQSLGQGLEFLIYFQGNSAPDKSGLPSDRFSAERTGGSVSTLTIQRTQQEDSAVYLCASSLSLYSGNTIYFGEGSWLTVV.